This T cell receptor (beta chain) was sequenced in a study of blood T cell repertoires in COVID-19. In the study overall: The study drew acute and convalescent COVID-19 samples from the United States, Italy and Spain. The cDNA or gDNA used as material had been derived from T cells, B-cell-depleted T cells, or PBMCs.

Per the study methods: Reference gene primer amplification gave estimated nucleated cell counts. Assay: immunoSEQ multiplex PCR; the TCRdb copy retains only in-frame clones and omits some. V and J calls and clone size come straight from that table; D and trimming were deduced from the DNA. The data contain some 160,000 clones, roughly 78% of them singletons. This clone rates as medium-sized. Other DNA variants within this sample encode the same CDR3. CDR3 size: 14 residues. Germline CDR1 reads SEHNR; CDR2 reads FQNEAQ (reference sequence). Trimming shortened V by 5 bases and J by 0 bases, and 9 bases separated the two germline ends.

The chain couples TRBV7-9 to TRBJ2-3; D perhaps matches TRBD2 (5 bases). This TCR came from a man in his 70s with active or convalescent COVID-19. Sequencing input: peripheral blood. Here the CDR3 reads CASSLEGSTDTQYF. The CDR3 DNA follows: TGTGCCAGCAGCCTCGAGGGAAGCACAGATACGCAGTATTTT.